This T cell receptor beta chain was documented in a study of circulating and synovial CD4+ cells in juvenile arthritis. As regards this clone: The antigen is unknown.

General study results and limits: Traditional Vbeta family usage analysis missed the pathogenic-like versus bulk difference. Compared with bulk blood, circulating pathogenic-like lymphocytes shared substantially more CDR3 sequences with synovial T cells.

V lost 5 bases, J lost 2 bases, and 3 bases stayed unmatched. The CDR3 has 14 residues. Germline V gene data show CDR1 as SGHAT and CDR2 as FQNNGV. Only in-frame clones appear in the TCRdb table, and some are missing; sequencing was by immunoSEQ multiplex PCR. Of about 16,000 clones listed, under 95% are singletons. The genes are TRBV11-2 and TRBJ2-3; 8 nucleotides line up with TRBD1. The sample taken for sequencing was CD4+ T cells from blood. The receptor was isolated from a human donor with juvenile idiopathic arthritis. The chain's CDR3 is CASSQDRATDTQYF. CDR3 nucleotides: TGTGCCAGCAGCCAGGACAGGGCCACAGATACGCAGTATTTT. Based on the CDR3 plus reference TRBV11-2 and TRBJ2-3, the full variable domain is EAGVAQSPRYKIIEKRQSVAFWCNPISGHATLYWYQQILGQGPKLLIQFQNNGVVDDSQLPKDRFSAERLKGVDSTLKIQPAKLEDSAVYLCASSQDRATDTQYFGPGTRLTVL.